This is a list of T cell receptor beta chains from one sample in a study of T-cell reconstitution after alpha-beta-depleted transplantation in children. TCRdb processed the PCR reads anew with MiXCR; each CDR3 protein has one entry. The table has some 830,000 distinct CDR3 sequences, roughly 15% seen once. Source: PBMCs, mostly from graft donor cells, taken 360 days after TCRalphabeta/CD19-depleted stem cell transplant. All receptors derive from a male patient between 10 and 17 years old who had a stem cell transplant for acute lymphoblastic leukemia, so the T cells may come from the graft donor. CDR3s include the opening cysteine and the closing phenylalanine or tryptophan. The order of the fields is J gene, V gene, clone size, D gene, CDR3 protein, CDR3 DNA. The D gene is left open where the match is weak. For some rows the clone size is stated as once, few or many, or as a class when expanded; others skip it.

TRBJ2-3,TRBV5-1,many,.,CASRGVGDTQYF,TGCGCCAGCAGAGGGGTCGGGGATACGCAGTATTTT
TRBJ1-2,TRBV12-3/TRBV12-4,.,TRBD1,CASSLAAGTGNYGYTF,TGTGCCAGCAGTTTAGCGGCCGGGACAGGAAACTATGGCTACACCTTC
TRBJ2-7,TRBV29-1,many,.,CSVEDGGTAAAYEQYF,TGCAGCGTTGAAGACGGAGGGACAGCGGCCGCCTACGAGCAGTACTTC
TRBJ2-1,TRBV11-1,few,TRBD2,CASSLAKREGSSSYNEQFF,TGTGCCAGCAGCTTAGCGAAGCGGGAGGGCTCTAGCTCCTACAATGAGCAGTTCTTC
TRBJ2-3,TRBV6-2/TRBV6-3,.,TRBD2,CASSYSSFLKAGVDSTDTQYF,TGTGCCAGCAGTTACTCTTCGTTTTTAAAGGCGGGAGTGGATAGCACAGATACGCAGTATTTT
TRBJ2-3,TRBV29-1,.,.,CSVGAPAGDTQYF,TGCAGCGTTGGGGCCCCCGCGGGAGATACGCAGTATTTT
TRBJ2-1,TRBV10-3,.,.,CAIGVAHKYNEQFF,TGTGCCATCGGGGTAGCTCACAAGTACAATGAGCAGTTCTTC
TRBJ1-2,TRBV28,few,.,CASSFNNYGYTF,TGTGCCAGCAGTTTCAATAACTATGGCTACACCTTC
TRBJ2-4,TRBV20-1,many,.,CSASEGVAKNIQYF,TGCAGTGCTAGTGAAGGGGTAGCCAAAAACATTCAGTACTTC
TRBJ2-7,TRBV6-1,few,.,CASSPTGWPYEQYF,TGTGCCAGCAGCCCGACAGGATGGCCCTACGAGCAGTACTTC
TRBJ2-5,TRBV24-1,few,TRBD1,CATSDKDRLQETQYF,TGTGCCACCAGTGATAAGGACAGGTTGCAAGAGACCCAGTACTTC
TRBJ2-7,TRBV9,few,.,CASSVGQAAYEQYF,TGTGCCAGCAGCGTAGGACAGGCCGCCTACGAGCAGTACTTC
TRBJ1-6,TRBV15,few,.,CATSKSDSYSPLHF,TGTGCCACCAGCAAATCGGACAGTTATTCACCCCTCCACTTT
TRBJ2-7,TRBV28,.,.,CASSSLAPEQYF,TGTGCCAGCAGTTCACTGGCTCCCGAGCAGTACTTC
TRBJ2-5,TRBV7-9,.,.,CASSFPSPQETQYF,TGTGCCAGCAGCTTCCCGTCCCCACAAGAGACCCAGTACTTC
TRBJ2-7,TRBV3-1,.,.,CASSQWTASYEQYF,TGTGCCAGCAGCCAATGGACAGCATCCTACGAGCAGTACTTC
TRBJ1-2,TRBV5-1,many,.,CASSPGQRGDGYTF,TGCGCCAGCAGCCCGGGACAAAGAGGGGATGGCTACACCTTC
TRBJ2-5,TRBV20-1,.,.,CSATRYGQMGQETQYF,TGCAGTGCTACCCGATACGGGCAGATGGGGCAAGAGACCCAGTACTTC
TRBJ1-1,TRBV9,few,TRBD1,CASSVDPQGGLGTEAFF,TGTGCCAGCAGCGTAGACCCCCAGGGGGGGCTGGGCACTGAAGCTTTCTTT
TRBJ2-1,TRBV24-1,few,TRBD2,CATSLIAGDPNEQFF,TGTGCCACCAGCCTGATAGCGGGAGACCCCAATGAGCAGTTCTTC
TRBJ2-2,TRBV20-1,.,.,CSVRTSPGELFF,TGCAGTGTCCGGACAAGTCCCGGGGAGCTGTTTTTT
TRBJ2-1,TRBV30,.,.,CARDFGYNEQFF,TGTGCCCGGGACTTCGGTTACAATGAGCAGTTCTTC
TRBJ2-2,TRBV9,.,.,CASSVEGPSTGELFF,TGTGCCAGCAGCGTAGAAGGGCCATCCACCGGGGAGCTGTTTTTT
TRBJ1-5,TRBV7-2,.,TRBD1,CASSLGRGPGQPQHF,TGTGCCAGCAGCTTAGGCAGGGGGCCAGGTCAGCCCCAGCATTTT
TRBJ2-1,TRBV5-1,.,TRBD2,CASSPGTSGRFGNEQFF,TGCGCCAGCAGCCCTGGGACTAGCGGCCGGTTTGGGAATGAGCAGTTCTTC
TRBJ2-5,TRBV5-1,.,.,CASSLEFGRNQETQYF,TGCGCCAGCAGCTTGGAGTTCGGGCGGAACCAAGAGACCCAGTACTTC
TRBJ2-1,TRBV7-9,few,TRBD1,CASSFQRGQGRNEQFF,TGTGCCAGCAGCTTTCAGAGGGGACAGGGGAGGAATGAGCAGTTCTTC
TRBJ1-5,TRBV20-1,few,.,CSASVGRPYSNQPQHF,TGCAGTGCTAGTGTGGGACGGCCTTATAGCAATCAGCCCCAGCATTTT
TRBJ1-4,TRBV20-1,.,.,CSAPQGQRDEKLFF,TGCAGTGCTCCTCAAGGGCAACGCGATGAAAAACTGTTTTTT
TRBJ2-1,TRBV5-1,many,.,CASSLGQWSYNEQFF,TGCGCCAGCAGCTTGGGACAGTGGTCCTACAATGAGCAGTTCTTC
TRBJ1-5,TRBV4-2,.,TRBD1,CASSQDPRQGWESNQPQHF,TGTGCCAGCAGCCAAGATCCCCGACAGGGGTGGGAGAGCAATCAGCCCCAGCATTTT
TRBJ2-7,TRBV5-1,many,.,CASSLEGGAYEQYF,TGTGCCAGCAGCTTAGAAGGGGGGGCCTACGAGCAGTACTTC
TRBJ2-1,TRBV11-2,.,TRBD2,CASSGGTSGNYNEQFF,TGTGCCAGCAGCGGGGGAACTAGCGGGAACTACAATGAGCAGTTCTTC
TRBJ2-1,TRBV19,few,TRBD2,CASSISGTSGGQSGQFF,TGTGCCAGTAGTATCAGCGGGACTAGCGGAGGCCAAAGTGGGCAGTTCTTC
TRBJ2-3,TRBV20-1,.,TRBD1,CSAARDRGRSTDTQYF,TGCAGTGCTGCCCGGGACAGGGGCCGTAGCACAGATACGCAGTATTTT